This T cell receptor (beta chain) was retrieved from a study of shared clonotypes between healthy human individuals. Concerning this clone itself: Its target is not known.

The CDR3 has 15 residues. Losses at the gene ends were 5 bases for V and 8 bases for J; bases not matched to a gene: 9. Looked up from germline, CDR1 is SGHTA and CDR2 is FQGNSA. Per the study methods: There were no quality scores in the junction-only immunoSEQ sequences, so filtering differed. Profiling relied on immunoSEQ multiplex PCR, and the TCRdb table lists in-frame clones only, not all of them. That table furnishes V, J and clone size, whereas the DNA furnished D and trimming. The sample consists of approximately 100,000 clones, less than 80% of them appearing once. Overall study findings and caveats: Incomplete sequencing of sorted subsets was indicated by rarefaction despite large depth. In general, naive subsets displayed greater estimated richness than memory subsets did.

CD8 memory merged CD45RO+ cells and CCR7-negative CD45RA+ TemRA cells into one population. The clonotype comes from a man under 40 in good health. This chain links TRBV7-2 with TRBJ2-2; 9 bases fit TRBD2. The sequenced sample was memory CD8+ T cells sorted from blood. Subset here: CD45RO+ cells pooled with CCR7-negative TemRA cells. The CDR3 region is CASSQIAGAMGELFF. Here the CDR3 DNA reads TGTGCCAGCAGCCAGATAGCGGGAGCTATGGGGGAGCTGTTTTTT.